Sequencing of this T cell receptor beta chain was carried out in a study of Ad26.COV2.S vaccination and SARS-CoV-2 variants. On the study more broadly: Into the muscle, Ad26.COV2.S was dosed once or twice, 56 days apart. General study points: Those who received vaccine or placebo ended up with similar non-spike TCR breadth.

This sample's treatment: 15 to 20 received Ad26.COV2.S at low or high dose, single or two shots; about 5 received placebo; per-sample allocation not given. Material that was analyzed had been drawn on day 63 after the first vaccine or placebo injection. The donor's status was that of an adult aged 18-55 years in Boston. Profiling relied on immunoSEQ multiplex PCR, and the TCRdb table lists in-frame clones only, not all of them. The data hold about 400,000 clones, with around 87% observed a single time. Germline V lookup: CDR1 WNHNN, CDR2 SYGVQD (reference sequence). The CDR3 spans 15 residues. With 4 bases removed from V and 0 bases from J, the gap between germline ends came to 10 bases. A word on this clone: The antigen remains unidentified.

The TCR originated in a person aged 18 to 65 who received the Ad26.COV2.S COVID-19 vaccine or a placebo. The sequenced sample was peripheral blood, obtained in a trial of Ad26.COV2.S vaccine versus placebo. The gene calls are TRBV10-1 and TRBJ1-3; the D is unclear. The CDR3 loop reads CASSGVWSSGNTIYF. For the CDR3, the DNA is TGCGCCAGCAGTGGGGTATGGAGCTCTGGAAACACCATATATTTT.